The subject of this entry is one T cell receptor (beta chain). Its antigen remains unknown. This specimen comes from a study of Graves' ophthalmopathy and Graves' hyperthyroidism. General study findings and limits: A 13-signature model separated ophthalmopathy from stable hyperthyroidism, reaching 85% to 90% sensitivity and less than 83% specificity cross-validated.

Germline CDR1 and CDR2: SNHLY and FYNNEI. This CDR3 contains 15 residues. J was trimmed by 6 bases and V by 0 bases; bases with no gene match: 7. RNA transcripts served as template for amplifying TCR beta CDR3 sequences. First-round RT-PCR relied on HTBI primers, and a second-round multiplex PCR came next. TCRdb fed the multiplex PCR reads into MiXCR, producing one record per CDR3 protein. The sample includes a few hundred thousand distinct CDR3 sequences, about two fifths of them seen just once. The sequence was collected from an adult man with Graves' hyperthyroidism. Sequenced sample: peripheral blood or thyroid tissue (not recorded which). The V call is TRBV2, the J call TRBJ2-7; TRBD1 matches 8 bases. Here the CDR3 reads CASSEARAGGSEQYF. DNA of the CDR3: TGTGCCAGCAGTGAAGCGCGCGCAGGGGGCAGCGAGCAGTACTTC.